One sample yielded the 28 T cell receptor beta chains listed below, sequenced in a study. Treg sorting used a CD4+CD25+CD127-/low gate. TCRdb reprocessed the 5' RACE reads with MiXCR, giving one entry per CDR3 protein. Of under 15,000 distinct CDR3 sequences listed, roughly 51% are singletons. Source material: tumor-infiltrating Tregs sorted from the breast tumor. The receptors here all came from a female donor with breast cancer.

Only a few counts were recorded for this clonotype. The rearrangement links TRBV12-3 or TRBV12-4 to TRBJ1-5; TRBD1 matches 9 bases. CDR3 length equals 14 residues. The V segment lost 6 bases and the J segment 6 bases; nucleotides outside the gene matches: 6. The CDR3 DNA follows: TGTGCCAGCAGCCGGACAGGGGCGGGTCAGCCCCAGCATTTT. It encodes CASSRTGAGQPQHF.

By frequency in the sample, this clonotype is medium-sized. CDR3 protein: CASSLAGTETQYF. The CDR3 nucleotides are TGTGCCAGCAGTTTAGCGGGAACAGAGACCCAGTACTTC. The rearrangement uses TRBV12-3 or TRBV12-4 and TRBJ2-5; D is unclear. The CDR3 extends over 13 amino acids. V shed 0 bases and J shed 4 bases, with 6 bases lying between them.

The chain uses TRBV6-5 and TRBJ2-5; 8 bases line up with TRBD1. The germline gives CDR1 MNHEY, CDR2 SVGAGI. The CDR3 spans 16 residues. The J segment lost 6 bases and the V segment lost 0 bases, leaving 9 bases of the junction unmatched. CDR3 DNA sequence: TGTGCCAGCAGTTACTCCGCCAGGGGGCTAGAAAAGACCCAGTACTTC. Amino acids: CASSYSARGLEKTQYF.

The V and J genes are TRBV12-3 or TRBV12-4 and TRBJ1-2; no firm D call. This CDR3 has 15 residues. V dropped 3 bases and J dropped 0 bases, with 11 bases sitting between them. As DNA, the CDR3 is TGTGCCAGCAGTTTTACCGGCAGCACTAACTATGGCTACACCTTC. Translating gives CASSFTGSTNYGYTF.

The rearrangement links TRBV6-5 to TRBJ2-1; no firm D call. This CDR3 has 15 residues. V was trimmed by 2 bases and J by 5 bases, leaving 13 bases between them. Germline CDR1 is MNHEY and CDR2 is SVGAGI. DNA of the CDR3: TGTGCCAGCAGTTACACACAACTTAGGCACAATGAGCAGTTCTTC. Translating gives CASSYTQLRHNEQFF.

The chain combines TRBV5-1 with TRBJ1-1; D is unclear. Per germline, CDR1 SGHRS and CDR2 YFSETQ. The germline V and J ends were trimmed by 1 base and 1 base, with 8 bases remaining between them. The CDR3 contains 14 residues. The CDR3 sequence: CASSLLAANTEAFF. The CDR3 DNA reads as TGCGCCAGCAGCTTGTTGGCAGCGAACACTGAAGCTTTCTTT.

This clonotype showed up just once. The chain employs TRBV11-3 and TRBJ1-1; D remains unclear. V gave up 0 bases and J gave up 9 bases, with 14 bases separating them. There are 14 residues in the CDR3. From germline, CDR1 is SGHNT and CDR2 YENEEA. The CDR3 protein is CASSLEESTTKAFF. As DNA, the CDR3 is TGTGCCAGCAGCTTAGAGGAGTCTACAACTAAAGCTTTCTTT.

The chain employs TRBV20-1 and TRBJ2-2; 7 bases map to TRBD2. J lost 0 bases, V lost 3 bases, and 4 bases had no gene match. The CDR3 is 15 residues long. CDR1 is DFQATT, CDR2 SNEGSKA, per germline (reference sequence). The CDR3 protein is CSASKAGANTGELFF. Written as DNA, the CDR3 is TGCAGTGCTAGTAAGGCGGGAGCGAACACCGGGGAGCTGTTTTTT.

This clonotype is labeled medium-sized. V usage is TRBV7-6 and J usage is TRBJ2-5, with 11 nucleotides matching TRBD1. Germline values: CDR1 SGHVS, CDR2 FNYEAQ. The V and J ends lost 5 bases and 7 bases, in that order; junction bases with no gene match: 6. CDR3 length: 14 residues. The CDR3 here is CASSLDRGLGTQYF. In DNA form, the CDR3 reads TGTGCCAGCAGCCTGGACAGGGGGCTAGGGACCCAGTACTTC.

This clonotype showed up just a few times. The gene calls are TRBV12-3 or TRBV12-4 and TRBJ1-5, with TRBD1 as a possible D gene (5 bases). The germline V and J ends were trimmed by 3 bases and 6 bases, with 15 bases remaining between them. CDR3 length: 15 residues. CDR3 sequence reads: CASSFLPGQAQPQHF. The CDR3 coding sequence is TGTGCCAGCAGTTTTCTTCCAGGGCAGGCTCAGCCCCAGCATTTT.

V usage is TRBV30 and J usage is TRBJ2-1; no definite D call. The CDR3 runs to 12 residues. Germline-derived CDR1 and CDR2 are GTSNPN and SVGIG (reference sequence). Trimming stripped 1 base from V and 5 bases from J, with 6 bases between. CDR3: CAWSEGNNEQFF. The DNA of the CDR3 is TGTGCCTGGAGTGAGGGCAACAATGAGCAGTTCTTC.

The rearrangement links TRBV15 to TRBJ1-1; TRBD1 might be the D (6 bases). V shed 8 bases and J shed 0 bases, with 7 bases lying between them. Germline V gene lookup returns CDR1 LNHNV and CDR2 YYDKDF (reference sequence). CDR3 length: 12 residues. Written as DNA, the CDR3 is TGTGCCACCGGACAGATGAACACTGAAGCTTTCTTT. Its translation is CATGQMNTEAFF.

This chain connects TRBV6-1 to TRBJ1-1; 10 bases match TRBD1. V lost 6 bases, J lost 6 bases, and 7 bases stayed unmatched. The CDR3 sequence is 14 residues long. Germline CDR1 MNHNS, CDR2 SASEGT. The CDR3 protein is CASRGTGVQAEAFF. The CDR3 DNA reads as TGTGCCAGCAGGGGGACAGGGGTTCAAGCTGAAGCTTTCTTT.

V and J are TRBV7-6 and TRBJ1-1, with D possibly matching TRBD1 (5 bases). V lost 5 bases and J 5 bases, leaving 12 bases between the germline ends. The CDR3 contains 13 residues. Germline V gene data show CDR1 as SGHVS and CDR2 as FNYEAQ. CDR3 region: CASSLGGLTEAFF. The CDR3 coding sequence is TGTGCCAGCAGCCTGGGGGGTTTGACTGAAGCTTTCTTT.

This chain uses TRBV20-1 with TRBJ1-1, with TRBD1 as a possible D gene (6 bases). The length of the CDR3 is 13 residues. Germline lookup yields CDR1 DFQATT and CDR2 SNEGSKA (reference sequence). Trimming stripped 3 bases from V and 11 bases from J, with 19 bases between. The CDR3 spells CSASYRGAHGAFF. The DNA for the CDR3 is TGCAGTGCTAGTTATAGGGGGGCGCACGGGGCTTTCTTT.

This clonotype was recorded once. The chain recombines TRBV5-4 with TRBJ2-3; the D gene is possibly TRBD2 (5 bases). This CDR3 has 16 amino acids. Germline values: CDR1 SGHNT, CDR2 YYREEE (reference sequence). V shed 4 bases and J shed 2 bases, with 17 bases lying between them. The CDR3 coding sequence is TGTGCCAGCAGCGCTCATCCCGGAGGCCTCACAGATACGCAGTATTTT. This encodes CASSAHPGGLTDTQYF.

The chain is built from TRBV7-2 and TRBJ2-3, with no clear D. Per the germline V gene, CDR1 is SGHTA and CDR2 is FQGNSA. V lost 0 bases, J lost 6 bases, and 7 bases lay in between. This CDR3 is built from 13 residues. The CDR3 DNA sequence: TGTGCCAGCAGCTTAGCGCCTAGGGATACGCAGTATTTT. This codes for CASSLAPRDTQYF.

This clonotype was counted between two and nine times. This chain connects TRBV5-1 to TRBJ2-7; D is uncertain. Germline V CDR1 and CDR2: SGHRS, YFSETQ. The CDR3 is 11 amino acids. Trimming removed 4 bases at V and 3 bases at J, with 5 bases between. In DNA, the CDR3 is TGCGCCAGCAGCGACAACTACGAGCAGTACTTC. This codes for CASSDNYEQYF.

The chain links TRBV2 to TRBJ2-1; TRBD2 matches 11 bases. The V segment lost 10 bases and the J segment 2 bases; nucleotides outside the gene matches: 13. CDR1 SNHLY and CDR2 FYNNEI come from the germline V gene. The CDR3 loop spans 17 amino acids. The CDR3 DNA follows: TGTGCCACCATGAAGCGGCTTAGCGGGAGGGCCTACAATGAGCAGTTCTTC. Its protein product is CATMKRLSGRAYNEQFF.

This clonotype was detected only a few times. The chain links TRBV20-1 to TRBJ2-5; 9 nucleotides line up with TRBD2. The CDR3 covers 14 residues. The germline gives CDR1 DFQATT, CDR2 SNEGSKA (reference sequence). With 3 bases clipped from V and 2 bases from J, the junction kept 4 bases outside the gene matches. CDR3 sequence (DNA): TGCAGTGCTAGGCCTAGCGGGACACAAGAGACCCAGTACTTC. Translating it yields CSARPSGTQETQYF.

This chain's CDR3 is CASSLDSGYNEQFF. CDR3 sequence (DNA): TGTGCCAGCAGCTTAGATTCAGGGTACAATGAGCAGTTCTTC. The chain recombines TRBV7-2 with TRBJ2-1; the D gene is possibly TRBD1 (5 bases). V shed 1 base and J shed 4 bases, with 8 bases lying between them. CDR1 SGHTA and CDR2 FQGNSA come from the germline V gene. This CDR3 contains 14 residues.

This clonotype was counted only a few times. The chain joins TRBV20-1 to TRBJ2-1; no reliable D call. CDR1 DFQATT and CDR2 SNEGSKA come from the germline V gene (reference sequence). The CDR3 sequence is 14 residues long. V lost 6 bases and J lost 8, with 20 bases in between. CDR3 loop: CSATGSVASDEQFF. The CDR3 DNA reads TGCAGTGCCACCGGATCTGTAGCTTCCGATGAGCAGTTCTTC.

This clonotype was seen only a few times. The CDR3 coding sequence is TGTGCCAGCAGCTTAGCCCCCAGAGGTGGGGAGCAGTACGTC. Its translation is CASSLAPRGGEQYV. The V call is TRBV11-2, the J call TRBJ2-7; no definite D call. V shed 1 base and J shed 7 bases, with 14 bases lying between them. This CDR3 comprises 14 residues. The germline V gene has CDR1 SGHAT and CDR2 FQNNGV.

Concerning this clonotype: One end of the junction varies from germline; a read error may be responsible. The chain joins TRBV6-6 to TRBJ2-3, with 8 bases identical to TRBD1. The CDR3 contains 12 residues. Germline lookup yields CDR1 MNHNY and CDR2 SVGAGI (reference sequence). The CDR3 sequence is CTSSFDRGTQYF. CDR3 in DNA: TGTACCAGCAGTTTCGACAGGGGCACGCAGTATTTT.

The CDR3 DNA follows: TGTGCCAGCAGTTTTTACCGAGGGGTCAATCAGCCCCAGCATTTT. Translation gives CASSFYRGVNQPQHF. The V and J genes are TRBV28 and TRBJ1-5, with D possibly TRBD1 on 5 matching bases. The CDR3 spans 15 residues. Germline loops: CDR1 MDHEN, CDR2 SYDVKM. V lost 3 bases to trimming and J lost 3 bases, with 12 bases between them. The full variable domain, rest sourced from reference TRBV28 and TRBJ1-5, is DVKVTQSSRYLVKRTGEKVFLECVQDMDHENMFWYRQDPGLGLRLIYFSYDVKMKEKGDIPEGYSVSREKKERFSLILESASTNQTSMYLCASSFYRGVNQPQHFGDGTRLSIL.

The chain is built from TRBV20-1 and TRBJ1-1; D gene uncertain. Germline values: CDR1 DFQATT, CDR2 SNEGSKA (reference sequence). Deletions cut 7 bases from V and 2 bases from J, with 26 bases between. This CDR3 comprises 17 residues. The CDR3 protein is CSVSTARNTQSNTEAFF. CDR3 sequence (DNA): TGCAGTGTTTCTACAGCCCGAAACACTCAATCAAACACTGAAGCTTTCTTT.

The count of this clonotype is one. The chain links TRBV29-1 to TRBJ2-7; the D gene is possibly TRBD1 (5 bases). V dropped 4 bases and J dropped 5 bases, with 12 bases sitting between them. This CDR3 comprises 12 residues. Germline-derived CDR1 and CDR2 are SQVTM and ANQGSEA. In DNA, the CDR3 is TGCAGCGTTGCCTTCGGACAAGACGAGCAGTACTTC. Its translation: CSVAFGQDEQYF.

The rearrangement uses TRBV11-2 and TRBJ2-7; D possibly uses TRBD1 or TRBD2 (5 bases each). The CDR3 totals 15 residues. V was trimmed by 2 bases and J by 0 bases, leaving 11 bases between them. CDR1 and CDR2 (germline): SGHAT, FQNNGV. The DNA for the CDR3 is TGTGCCAGCAGCTTAAATGGGGACGACTCCTACGAGCAGTACTTC. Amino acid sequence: CASSLNGDDSYEQYF.